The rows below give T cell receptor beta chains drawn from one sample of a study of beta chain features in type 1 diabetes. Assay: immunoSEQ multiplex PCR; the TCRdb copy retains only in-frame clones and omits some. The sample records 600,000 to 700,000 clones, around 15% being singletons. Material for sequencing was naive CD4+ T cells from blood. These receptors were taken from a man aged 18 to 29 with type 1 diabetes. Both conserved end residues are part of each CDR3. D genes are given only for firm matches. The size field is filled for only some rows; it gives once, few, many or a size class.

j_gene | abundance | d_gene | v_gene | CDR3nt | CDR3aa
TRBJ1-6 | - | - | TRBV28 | TGTGCCAGCAGTTTAATGGGGAGATTGAATTTTTCACCCCTCCACTTT | CASSLMGRLNFSPLHF
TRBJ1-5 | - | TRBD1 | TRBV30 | TGTGCCTGGGGAGGACAGGGGGATCAGCCCCAGCATTTT | CAWGGQGDQPQHF
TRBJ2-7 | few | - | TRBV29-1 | TGCAGCGTTGCAGGGGTCCACGAGCAGTACTTC | CSVAGVHEQYF
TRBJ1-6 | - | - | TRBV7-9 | TGTGCCAGCAGCTTAGGGGGCTTTGGGATACCCCTCCACTTT | CASSLGGFGIPLHF
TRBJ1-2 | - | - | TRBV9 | TGTGCCAGCAGCGTCCTCGACGGAACGTATGGCTACACCTTC | CASSVLDGTYGYTF
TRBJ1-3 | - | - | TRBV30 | TGTGCCTGGAGTGTACCCCCGGCGTTCAGCTCTGGAAACACCATATATTTT | CAWSVPPAFSSGNTIYF
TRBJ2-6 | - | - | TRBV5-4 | TGTGCCAGCAGCCCTAGCCGGACAGGGATAGCGGGTGGGGCCAACGTCCTGACTTTC | CASSPSRTGIAGGANVLTF
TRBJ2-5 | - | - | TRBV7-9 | TGTGCCAGCAGCTCCAGGAGAGGGGTGGGCCAAGAGACCCAGTACTTC | CASSSRRGVGQETQYF
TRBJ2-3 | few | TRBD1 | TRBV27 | TGTGCCAGCAGTCCTTGGACAGGGAAGGATACGCAGTATTTT | CASSPWTGKDTQYF
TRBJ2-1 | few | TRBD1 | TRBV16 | TGTGCCAGCAGCCAAGACAGGGACAATGAGCAGTTCTTC | CASSQDRDNEQFF
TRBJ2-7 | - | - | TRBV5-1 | TGCGCCAGCAGCTCGGGCTCCTACGAGCAGTACTTC | CASSSGSYEQYF
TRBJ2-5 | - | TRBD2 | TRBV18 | TGTGCCAGCTCACCAGGCAGCGGGATGCAAGAGACCCAGTACTTC | CASSPGSGMQETQYF
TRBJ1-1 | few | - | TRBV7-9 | TGTGCCAGCAGCCCCGGGGGGGATAACGAAGCTTTCTTT | CASSPGGDNEAFF
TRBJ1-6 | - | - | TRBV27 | TGTGCCAGCAGTTTATCGAGGTCAGGGTGGAATTCACCCCTCCACTTT | CASSLSRSGWNSPLHF
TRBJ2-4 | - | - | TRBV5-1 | TGCGCCAGCAGCTTGGAGGGGGTAGCCAAAAACATTCAGTACTTC | CASSLEGVAKNIQYF
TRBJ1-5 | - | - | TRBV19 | TGTGCCAGTAGTTACGGGGGAGGGAGCATCAATCAGCCCCAGCATTTT | CASSYGGGSINQPQHF
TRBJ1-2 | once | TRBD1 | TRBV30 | TGTGCCTGGAGACCGAAGGGGGCGCCTGGCTATGGCTACACCTTC | CAWRPKGAPGYGYTF
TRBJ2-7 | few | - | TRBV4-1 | TGCGCCAGCAGCCTTACTACCCCGTCCTACGAGCAGTACTTC | CASSLTTPSYEQYF
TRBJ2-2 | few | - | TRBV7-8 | TGTGCCAGCAGCCCTAGGGCACGGCGGGTCCTATGGGACACCGGGGAGCTGTTTTTT | CASSPRARRVLWDTGELFF
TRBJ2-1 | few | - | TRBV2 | TGTGCCAGCAGTTACAACAGAGAGGTTGGGCGGGGCTTTATCAATGAGCAGTTCTTC | CASSYNREVGRGFINEQFF
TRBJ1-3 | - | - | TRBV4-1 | TGCGCCAGCAGCCTCAAAAAGGGGGACTTCAACTCTGGAAACACCATATATTTT | CASSLKKGDFNSGNTIYF
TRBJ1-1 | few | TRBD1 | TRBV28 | TGTGCCAGCAGCACCCGGGACAGGGGATTCACTGAAGCTTTCTTT | CASSTRDRGFTEAFF
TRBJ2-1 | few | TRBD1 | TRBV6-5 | TGTGCCAGCAGAGAAGAGACAGGGAACAATGAGCAGTTCTTC | CASREETGNNEQFF
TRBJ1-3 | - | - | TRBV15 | TGTGCCACCAGCAGAGAAACAGGCGCCTCTGGAAACACCATATATTTT | CATSRETGASGNTIYF
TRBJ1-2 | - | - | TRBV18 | TGTGCCAGCTCACCATCGGTAGTCTCCATGAACTATGGCTACACCTTC | CASSPSVVSMNYGYTF
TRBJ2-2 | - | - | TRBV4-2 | TGTGCCAGCAGCCAAGAGACACTTCTCAACACCGGGGAGCTGTTTTTT | CASSQETLLNTGELFF
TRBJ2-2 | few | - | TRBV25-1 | TGTGCCAGCAGATCAGACAGATCGAACACCGGGGAGCTGTTTTTT | CASRSDRSNTGELFF
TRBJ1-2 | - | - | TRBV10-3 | TGTGCCATCAGTGAGTGGGCCGACAACGGCTACACCTTC | CAISEWADNGYTF
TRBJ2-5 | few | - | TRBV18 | TGTGCCAGCTCACCACGACAGCTCCAAGAGACCCAGTACTTC | CASSPRQLQETQYF
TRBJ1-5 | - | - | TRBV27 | TGTGCCAGCAGTTTCACAGGGTTTCAGCCCCAGCATTTT | CASSFTGFQPQHF
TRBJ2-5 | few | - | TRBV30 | TGTGCCTGGAGTGCCGATTATTGGGCCACCCAAGAGACCCAGTACTTC | CAWSADYWATQETQYF
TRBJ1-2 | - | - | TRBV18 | TGTGCCAGCTCACCAGGGACGTCGGATGGCTACACCTTC | CASSPGTSDGYTF
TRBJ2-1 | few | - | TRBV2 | TGTGCCAGCAGGCCGGGAACCTACAATGAGCAGTTCTTC | CASRPGTYNEQFF
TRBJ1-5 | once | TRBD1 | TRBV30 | TGTGCCTCCACAGGGGAGGGCAATCAGCCCCAGCATTTT | CASTGEGNQPQHF
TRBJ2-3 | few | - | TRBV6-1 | TGTGCCAGCAGTGAAGTTGCGGGGCGACGGACAGATACGCAGTATTTT | CASSEVAGRRTDTQYF
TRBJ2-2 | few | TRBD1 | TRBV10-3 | TGTGCCATCAGTGAACAGGACAGGAGTAACACCGGGGAGCTGTTTTTT | CAISEQDRSNTGELFF
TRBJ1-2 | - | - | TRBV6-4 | TGTGCCAGCAGTACACAGGGCGGCTATGGCTACACCTTC | CASSTQGGYGYTF
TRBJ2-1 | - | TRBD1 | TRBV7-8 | TGTGCCAGCAGCACCCCCGGACAGGGGCAAACCTACAATGAGCAGTTCTTC | CASSTPGQGQTYNEQFF
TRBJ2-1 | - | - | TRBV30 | TGTGCCTGTAGGGGGTTAACCTACAATGAGCAGTTCTTC | CACRGLTYNEQFF
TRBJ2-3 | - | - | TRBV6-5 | TGTGCCAGCAGTCCCACAGACTACCACACAGATACGCAGTATTTT | CASSPTDYHTDTQYF
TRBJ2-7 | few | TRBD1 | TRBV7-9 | TGTGCCAGCAGCTTAGGTCCAACAGGGGGCGGCTACGAGCAGTACTTC | CASSLGPTGGGYEQYF
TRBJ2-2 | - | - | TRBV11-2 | TGTGCCAGCAGCTTAGTAGGGATCGGAAAGAACACCGGGGAGCTGTTTTTT | CASSLVGIGKNTGELFF
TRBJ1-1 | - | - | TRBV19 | TGTGCCAGTAATTCGGGGGTAGCGAACACTGAAGCTTTCTTT | CASNSGVANTEAFF
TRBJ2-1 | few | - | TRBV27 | TGTGCCAGCAGTTTGGACAGCTCCTACAATGAGCAGTTCTTC | CASSLDSSYNEQFF
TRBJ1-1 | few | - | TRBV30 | TGTGCCTTTGGGGCCTACACTGAAGCTTTCTTT | CAFGAYTEAFF
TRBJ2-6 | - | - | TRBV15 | TGTGCCACCAGCCCTTTCCGTGGGGGGACTGGTGGGGCCAACGTCCTGACTTTC | CATSPFRGGTGGANVLTF
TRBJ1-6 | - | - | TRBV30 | TGTGCCTGGACAGTCAATAATTCACCCCTCCACTTT | CAWTVNNSPLHF
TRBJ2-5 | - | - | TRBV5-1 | TGCGCCAGCAGCTCACAAGAGACCCAGTACTTC | CASSSQETQYF
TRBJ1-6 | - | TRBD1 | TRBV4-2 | TGTGCCAGCAGCCAGCAGGGGGCTGGTAATTCACCCCTCCACTTT | CASSQQGAGNSPLHF
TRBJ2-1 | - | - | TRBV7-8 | TGTGCCAGCAGCTTATTGGCCGCCGAGCAGTTCTTC | CASSLLAAEQFF
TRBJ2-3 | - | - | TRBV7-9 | TGTGCCAGCAGCTTAGGGGCAGCGGCCCTGTATTTT | CASSLGAAALYF
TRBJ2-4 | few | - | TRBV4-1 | TGCGCCAGCAGCCAAGTCGTCTTAACGGACATTCAGTACTTC | CASSQVVLTDIQYF